The 29 T cell receptor beta chains below all came from one sample that was sequenced in a study of CD8 T cells in Susac syndrome. When the RNA was reverse transcribed, random hexamers were used with an input of roughly 0.45 to 1 ug. TCRdb processed the immunoSEQ multiplex PCR reads anew with MiXCR; each CDR3 protein has one entry. Counted here are 250,000 to 300,000 distinct CDR3 sequences, 75% to 85% occurring once; the ten biggest clones make up around 0.21%. Sequencing was performed on CD8+ T cells from PBMCs. Receptors originate from a human donor with multiple sclerosis.

The chain carries TRBV7-9 and TRBJ2-7; no clear D. V was cut by 5 bases and J by 0 bases, with 5 bases left in between. The germline V gene encodes CDR1 SEHNR and CDR2 FQNEAQ (reference sequence). This CDR3 is built from 12 residues. Here the CDR3 DNA reads TGTGCCAGCAGCGCTCGCTCCTACGAGCAGTACTTC. Translating gives CASSARSYEQYF.

V is TRBV2 and J is TRBJ1-4; 7 bases are shared with TRBD1. The CDR3 contains 13 residues. J gave up 7 bases and V 8 bases, and 7 bases lay outside the gene matches. Germline lookup yields CDR1 SNHLY and CDR2 FYNNEI. The CDR3 spells CASAGGPLEKLFF. The CDR3 nucleotides are TGTGCCAGCGCAGGGGGGCCCCTTGAAAAACTGTTTTTT.

The V call is TRBV5-1, the J call TRBJ1-2; the D gene is possibly TRBD1 (5 bases). The CDR3 spans 15 residues. Germline loops: CDR1 SGHRS, CDR2 YFSETQ. Deletions cut 0 bases from V and 6 bases from J, with 15 bases between. The CDR3 reads CASSLDFGTYNGYTF. The CDR3 DNA reads as TGCGCCAGCAGCTTGGATTTCGGGACTTATAATGGCTACACCTTC.

This chain connects TRBV19 to TRBJ2-3; 9 bases are shared with TRBD1. Per germline, CDR1 LNHDA and CDR2 SQIVND (reference sequence). There are 12 residues in the CDR3. The V segment lost 10 bases and the J segment 4 bases; nucleotides outside the gene matches: 3. CDR3 protein: CATRQGADTQYF. The CDR3 nucleotides read TGTGCCACCAGACAGGGGGCAGATACGCAGTATTTT. The whole variable domain, remainder taken from reference TRBV19 and TRBJ2-3, is DGGITQSPKYLFRKEGQNVTLSCEQNLNHDAMYWYRQDPGQGLRLIYYSQIVNDFQKGDIAEGYSVSREKKESFPLTVTSAQKNPTAFYLCATRQGADTQYFGPGTRLTVL.

The chain couples TRBV27 to TRBJ1-1; D gene uncertain. Germline CDR1 is MNHEY and CDR2 is SMNVEV (reference sequence). Trimming cost V 5 bases and J 0 bases, with 4 bases left between them. The CDR3 is 12 amino acids. The CDR3 is CASSTVNTEAFF. CDR3 bases: TGTGCCAGCAGTACGGTGAACACTGAAGCTTTCTTT.

This rearrangement joins TRBV20-1 to TRBJ2-7; TRBD2 matches 7 bases. CDR3 length: 15 amino acids. After removal of 1 base from V and 5 bases from J, the junction contained 11 bases not matched to a gene. The germline V gene encodes CDR1 DFQATT and CDR2 SNEGSKA (reference sequence). The CDR3 reads CSARGIAGLANEQYF. As DNA, the CDR3 is TGCAGTGCTAGAGGAATAGCGGGCCTTGCAAACGAGCAGTACTTC.

The CDR3 DNA is TGTGCCAGCAGCCTCCATGTCTCTGGGGCCAACGTCCTGACTTTC. This sequence encodes CASSLHVSGANVLTF. The chain uses TRBV7-8 and TRBJ2-6; D not resolved. There are 15 residues in the CDR3. Germline lookup yields CDR1 SGHVS and CDR2 FQNEAQ. V was pared by 5 bases and J by 0 bases, with 8 bases between.

The genes are TRBV30 and TRBJ2-1, with D uncertain. Germline assignment: CDR1 GTSNPN and CDR2 SVGIG (reference sequence). Trimming pared 1 base from V and 8 bases from J, leaving 15 bases between. The CDR3 covers 14 residues. CDR3 in DNA: TGTGCCTGGAGTGCAAGTAGTGGCGTCCATGAGCAGTTCTTC. As protein: CAWSASSGVHEQFF.

This chain joins TRBV7-9 and TRBJ2-1; no clear D. Germline-derived CDR1 and CDR2 are SEHNR and FQNEAQ (reference sequence). There are 12 residues in the CDR3. V lost 5 bases and J 9 bases, leaving 11 bases between the germline ends. CDR3 coding DNA: TGTGCCAGCAGCCCTTCAGCTTTTGAGCAGTTCTTC. Encoded protein: CASSPSAFEQFF.

J is TRBJ1-4 and V is TRBV28; 10 positions agree with TRBD1. CDR3 size: 15 residues. The germline V gene encodes CDR1 MDHEN and CDR2 SYDVKM. The trim removed 4 bases at V and 8 bases at J, leaving 7 bases unmatched. This chain's CDR3 is CASSSWTGGDEKLFF. CDR3 nucleotide sequence: TGTGCCAGCAGTTCCTGGACAGGGGGGGACGAAAAACTGTTTTTT.

This clonotype appeared once. V gene TRBV28 combines with J gene TRBJ1-1; D might be TRBD1 (6 bases). The V and J ends lost 3 bases and 5 bases respectively, with 13 bases between them. Germline-derived CDR1 and CDR2 are MDHEN and SYDVKM. The CDR3 spans 14 residues. This CDR3 is CASSLSQGLTEAFF. As DNA, the CDR3 is TGTGCCAGCAGTTTGAGTCAGGGGTTAACTGAAGCTTTCTTT.

The chain carries TRBV9 and TRBJ2-1; 10 bases align to TRBD2. In germline, CDR1 is SGDLS, CDR2 YYNGEE. V gave up 0 bases and J gave up 0 bases; unmatched junction bases: 0. CDR3 length: 16 amino acids. DNA for the CDR3: TGTGCCAGCAGCGTAGGACTAGCGGGCTCCTACAATGAGCAGTTCTTC. Its translation is CASSVGLAGSYNEQFF. The full variable domain, its missing parts supplied by reference TRBV9 and TRBJ2-1, is DSGVTQTPKHLITATGQRVTLRCSPRSGDLSVYWYQQSLDQGLQFLIQYYNGEERAKGNILERFSAQQFPDLHSELNLSSLELGDSALYFCASSVGLAGSYNEQFFGPGTRLTVL.

The chain employs TRBV4-2 and TRBJ2-1; D remains ambiguous. The germline gives CDR1 LGHNA, CDR2 YNFKEQ. The CDR3 loop spans 17 amino acids. V lost 0 bases and J lost 0, with 12 bases in between. This chain's CDR3 is CASSQDRPGSSYNEQFF. For the CDR3, the DNA is TGTGCCAGCAGCCAAGATAGGCCCGGAAGCTCCTACAATGAGCAGTTCTTC.

The sample holds one count of this clonotype. The rearrangement joins TRBV6-2 or TRBV6-3 to TRBJ2-7; D may correspond to TRBD1 or TRBD2 (5 bases each). The length of the CDR3 is 13 residues. Germline values: CDR1 MNHEY, CDR2 SVGEGT. Trimming pared 8 bases from V and 1 base from J, leaving 12 bases between. CDR3 coding DNA: TGTGCCAGCGGGACGGGAACTTCCTACGAGCAGTACTTC. Amino acid sequence: CASGTGTSYEQYF.

The V and J genes are TRBV3-1 and TRBJ2-4; D might be TRBD1 or TRBD2, each matching 5 bases. Between the trimmed V and J ends, which lost 0 bases and 15 bases, there was a span of 12 bases. Germline CDR1 reads LGHDT; CDR2 reads YNNKEL (reference sequence). The CDR3 spans 12 residues. CDR3 nucleotides: TGTGCCAGCAGCCAAGATGGGACGGTTAGGTACTTC. Its translation: CASSQDGTVRYF. Based on the CDR3 plus reference TRBV3-1 and TRBJ2-4, the full variable domain is DTAVSQTPKYLVTQMGNDKSIKCEQNLGHDTMYWYKQDSKKFLKIMFSYNNKELIINETVPNRFSPKSPDKAHLNLHINSLELGDSAVYFCASSQDGTVRYFGAGTRLSVL.

The chain uses TRBV12-3 or TRBV12-4 and TRBJ2-1, with 9 bases fitting TRBD2. Trimming at V came to 1 base and at J to 9 bases, leaving 7 bases not matched to a gene. This CDR3 has 15 amino acids. Written as DNA, the CDR3 is TGTGCCAGCAGTTTAGAGGCTAGCGGGATCGGTGAGCAGTTCTTC. Translation: CASSLEASGIGEQFF.

This clonotype was detected once. J is TRBJ2-4 and V is TRBV30; possibly TRBD2 for D (6 bases). V shed 0 bases and J shed 5 bases, with 14 bases lying between them. Germline CDR1 reads GTSNPN; CDR2 reads SVGIG (reference sequence). The CDR3 loop spans 15 amino acids. In DNA, the CDR3 is TGTGCCTGGAGTGTAGATGGAGGGCCCCAAAACATTCAGTACTTC. It specifies CAWSVDGGPQNIQYF.

The V and J genes are TRBV11-2 and TRBJ2-2, with no clear D. The germline CDR1 and CDR2 sequences are SGHAT and FQNNGV. This CDR3 is built from 12 residues. Trimming stripped 5 bases from V and 4 bases from J, with 5 bases between. The CDR3 sequence is CASSPLTGELFF. CDR3 nucleotide sequence: TGTGCCAGCAGCCCCCTCACCGGGGAGCTGTTTTTT.

The gene calls are TRBV7-9 and TRBJ2-7, with 7 bases identical to TRBD1. Trimming took 5 bases from V and 7 from J; bases not matched to a gene: 14. The CDR3 length is 15 residues. Looked up from germline, CDR1 is SEHNR and CDR2 is FQNEAQ (reference sequence). The CDR3 DNA reads TGTGCCAGCAGCCCCCCCGGGACAGCCGGTCCGGAGCAGTACTTC. Its protein is CASSPPGTAGPEQYF. Looking up the rest from reference TRBV7-9 and TRBJ2-7 gives the full variable domain: DTGVSQNPRHKITKRGQNVTFRCDPISEHNRLYWYRQTLGQGPEFLTYFQNEAQLEKSRLLSDRFSAERPKGSFSTLEIQRTEQGDSAMYLCASSPPGTAGPEQYFGPGTRLTVT.

The chain is built from TRBV20-1 and TRBJ2-7; 10 nucleotides line up with TRBD2. V trimming: 0 bases; J trimming: 2 bases; junction bases outside the gene matches: 7. Germline V lookup: CDR1 DFQATT, CDR2 SNEGSKA (reference sequence). The CDR3 runs 16 residues. The CDR3: CSARDWWTSGPYEQYF. CDR3 in DNA: TGCAGTGCTAGAGATTGGTGGACTAGCGGACCCTACGAGCAGTACTTC.

The rearrangement links TRBV4-3 to TRBJ2-2; 7 nucleotides agree with TRBD1. Looked up from germline, CDR1 is LGHNA and CDR2 is YSLEER. After removal of 0 bases from V and 6 bases from J, the junction contained 13 bases not matched to a gene. The CDR3 contains 18 residues. The CDR3 protein is CASSQDLQGWIGSGELFF. CDR3 nucleotide sequence: TGCGCCAGCAGCCAAGATTTACAGGGGTGGATTGGATCCGGGGAGCTGTTTTTT.

The CDR3, as DNA: TGTGCCAGCAGTCACCCCTCCCGCGGGACAGGTATATACAATGAGCAGTTCTTC. As protein: CASSHPSRGTGIYNEQFF. This chain joins TRBV28 and TRBJ2-1; 8 positions match TRBD1. V was pared by 5 bases and J by 4 bases, with 16 bases of the junction left unmatched. Germline CDR1 and CDR2: MDHEN and SYDVKM. CDR3 length: 18 amino acids.

The genes are TRBV7-6 and TRBJ2-6; TRBD1 is a possible D gene (6 bases). The CDR3 extends over 18 amino acids. V was shortened by 1 base and J by 2 bases, with 15 bases between the two germline ends. Per germline, CDR1 SGHVS and CDR2 FNYEAQ. The DNA for the CDR3 is TGTGCCAGCAGCTTAGAGGAAACCTGGACAGCTGGGGCCAACGTCCTGACTTTC. As protein: CASSLEETWTAGANVLTF.

The chain joins TRBV27 to TRBJ1-2, with D tentatively TRBD1 (6 bases). Trimming cost V 0 bases and J 8 bases, with 10 bases left between them. CDR3 length: 13 amino acids. The germline CDR1 and CDR2 sequences are MNHEY and SMNVEV (reference sequence). In DNA, the CDR3 is TGTGCCAGCAGTTTATCGGGGGCGCGGGGCTACACCTTC. This sequence encodes CASSLSGARGYTF.

This chain uses TRBV28 with TRBJ2-1; a possible D gene is TRBD1 (5 bases). V was cut by 4 bases and J by 2 bases, with 12 bases left in between. CDR1 and CDR2 from the germline V gene are MDHEN and SYDVKM. The CDR3 is made up of 15 amino acids. CDR3 loop: CASSWTSDPYNEQFF. CDR3 coding DNA: TGTGCCAGCAGTTGGACATCCGATCCCTACAATGAGCAGTTCTTC.

The chain is built from TRBV3-1 and TRBJ2-1; TRBD2 matches 10 bases. The CDR3 covers 19 residues. From germline, CDR1 is LGHDT and CDR2 YNNKEL (reference sequence). The junction had 10 bases not matched to a gene; V was cut back by 0 bases and J by 2 bases. Here the CDR3 reads CASSQELAGSLIAYNEQFF. CDR3 coding DNA: TGTGCCAGCAGCCAAGAACTAGCGGGAAGTTTAATAGCCTACAATGAGCAGTTCTTC.

The CDR3 region is CASSFGTRAGAFF. For the CDR3, the DNA is TGTGCCAGCAGCTTCGGGACCAGGGCCGGAGCTTTCTTT. The V call is TRBV7-9, the J call TRBJ1-1, with D tentatively TRBD1 (5 bases). This CDR3 region has 13 residues. Trimming took off 3 bases at V and 10 bases at J, with 15 bases between the two ends. Per germline, CDR1 SEHNR and CDR2 FQNEAQ (reference sequence).

The chain links TRBV9 to TRBJ2-1; 11 nucleotides match TRBD2. The length of the CDR3 is 16 residues. Looked up from germline, CDR1 is SGDLS and CDR2 is YYNGEE. With V trimmed by 0 bases and J by 4 bases, 3 bases remained unmatched. The CDR3 sequence is CASSVDPSGGYNEQFF. CDR3 DNA: TGTGCCAGCAGCGTAGATCCTAGCGGGGGGTACAATGAGCAGTTCTTC.

The V gene is TRBV7-9, the J gene TRBJ2-3; D call uncertain. Trimming pared 5 bases from V and 2 bases from J, leaving 20 bases between. This CDR3 spans 17 amino acids. The germline V gene has CDR1 SEHNR and CDR2 FQNEAQ (reference sequence). In nucleotides, the CDR3 is TGTGCCAGCAGCCCTGCGTCTGGGCCCTCAATCACAGATACGCAGTATTTT. Translation: CASSPASGPSITDTQYF.